This T cell receptor beta chain is drawn from a study of vaccination and CD4 T cells after COVID-19. Germline-derived CDR1 and CDR2 are GTSNPN and SVGIG (reference sequence). CDR3 length: 13 residues. The V segment lost 8 bases and the J segment 3 bases; nucleotides outside the gene matches: 7. This clonotype was detected only a few times. What it binds is unknown. The Oncomine TCR Beta short-read assay sequenced DNA from cultured CD4+ T cells. A single record per CDR3 protein comes from TCRdb applying MiXCR to the PCR reads. Here the sample spans more than 15,000 distinct CDR3 sequences, around 30% being singletons. Treatment defined: roughly 11-day PBMC culture with coronavirus spike peptide pools or control peptides (ViraFEST assay).

Input material: cultured CD4+ T cells from blood. V is TRBV30 and J is TRBJ2-7; TRBD2 matches at 10 bases. This clonotype was sampled from a human donor with COVID-19. For the CDR3, the DNA is TGTGCCGGAGAGCGGGGGGGCCTCTACGAGCAGTACTTC. Its protein product is CAGERGGLYEQYF.